This TCR beta chain was sequenced for a study of CD8+CD57+ T cells in acquired aplastic anemia. Across the study: Mean yield of DNA from sorted CD4+ and CD8+ cells was roughly 3.2 ug.

TCR beta VDJ and CDR3 were profiled, and genomic DNA was the template. MiXCR, run by TCRdb on the reads, gives a single entry per CDR3 protein. The top ten clones hold 2.5% to 3% of a sample with under 200,000 distinct CDR3 sequences, roughly 48% of them seen once. Whoever was chosen for sequencing had shown CD8+CD57+ cell expansion by flow cytometry. Untreated patients provided the blood samples, with no therapy given before sampling. The CDR3 extends over 14 amino acids. The V gene's germline CDR1 is DFQATT and CDR2 SNEGSKA (reference sequence). V was pared by 5 bases and J by 6 bases, with 8 bases of the junction left unmatched.

The origin of this receptor is a human donor with aplastic anemia. The chain links TRBV20-1 to TRBJ2-1; 9 bases map to TRBD2. Specimen: sorted CD4+, CD8+, or CD8+CD57+ T cells (not recorded which) from PBMCs. The CDR3: CSAFRSGSSNEQFF. For the CDR3, the DNA is TGCAGTGCTTTCCGTAGCGGGAGTTCCAATGAGCAGTTCTTC.